There are a few counts of the clone carrying this TCR beta chain. A read error may explain this, as a much larger clone is one base away. These data originate in a study of tumor-infiltrating lymphocytes in primary liver carcinoma. Across the whole study: The tumors, T1-T3 N0M0 lesions, were about 4.2 to 11 cm across. Roughly 3.65 to 7.5 million productive TCRbeta reads were obtained per sample, with similar numbers across tissue types.

Extraction also yielded germline DNA, while blood RNA was obtained from unsorted whole blood. This CDR3 region has 12 residues. Between the trimmed V and J ends, which lost 3 bases and 8 bases, there was a span of 11 bases. The authors made TCR beta cDNA from about 500 ng total RNA with a constant-region primer. ARM-PCR, slightly modified, supplied the TCR beta libraries through three nested multiplex PCR rounds. The first two PCR rounds, around 10 cycles each, used TRBV1-TRBV30 forward primers and a C-beta reverse primer. TCRdb recomputed calls from the multiplex PCR reads with MiXCR, one row per CDR3 protein. Of approximately 330,000 distinct CDR3 sequences in the sample, about 61% were seen once.

This receptor was identified in a man between 35 and 55 years old with primary liver carcinoma and hepatitis B virus infection. This chain joins TRBV12-3 or TRBV12-4 and TRBJ2-7, with unresolved D. The material sequenced was peripheral blood. In nucleotides, the CDR3 is TGTGCCAGCAGTTTTTGGGCCGCCAAGCAGTACTTC. This sequence encodes CASSFWAAKQYF.